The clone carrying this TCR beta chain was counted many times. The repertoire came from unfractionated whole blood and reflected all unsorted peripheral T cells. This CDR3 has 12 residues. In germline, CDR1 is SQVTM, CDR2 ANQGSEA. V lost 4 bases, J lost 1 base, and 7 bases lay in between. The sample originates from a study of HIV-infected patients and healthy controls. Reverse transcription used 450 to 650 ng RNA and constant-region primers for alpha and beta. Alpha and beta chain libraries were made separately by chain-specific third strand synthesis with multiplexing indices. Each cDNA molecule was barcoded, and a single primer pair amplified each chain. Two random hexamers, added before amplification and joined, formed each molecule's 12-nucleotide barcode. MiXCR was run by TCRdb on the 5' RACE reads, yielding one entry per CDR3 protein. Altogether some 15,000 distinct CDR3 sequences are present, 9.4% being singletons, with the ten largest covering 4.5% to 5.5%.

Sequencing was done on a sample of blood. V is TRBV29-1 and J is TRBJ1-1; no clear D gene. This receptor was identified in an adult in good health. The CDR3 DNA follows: TGCAGCGTTGGGATCCAGAACACTGAAGCTTTCTTT. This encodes CSVGIQNTEAFF.